This is a list of T cell receptor beta chains from one sample in a study of blood T cell repertoires in COVID-19. Repertoires were generated with immunoSEQ multiplex PCR, while TCRdb's copy carries only in-frame clones and drops some. Seen here are some 370,000 clones, 89% observed once, and the top ten hold 1% to 1.5%. The material sequenced was peripheral blood. Receptors originate from a man aged 40-49 years with acute or convalescent COVID-19. Each CDR3 is given without its conserved first and last residue.

TRBV7-2	TRBJ2-5	ASNGGNVETQY
TRBV2	TRBJ1-2	ASGDPGGGYT
TRBV30	TRBJ1-2	AWETGNQGGYT
TRBV6-5	TRBJ1-1	ASRPQGGAEAF
TRBV12-5	TRBJ1-1	ASGLVARNTEAF
TRBV7-8	TRBJ2-7	ASSRWDNYEQY
TRBV28	TRBJ1-2	ASGQVGGNYGYT
TRBV19	TRBJ1-5	ASSEQGVGAEPQH
TRBV7-2	TRBJ2-3	ASSLAGRRGGTDTQY
TRBV18	TRBJ1-1	ASSPGTGTNTEAF
TRBV19	TRBJ2-2	ASSIGVTSAGELF
TRBV24-1	TRBJ2-7	ATSDPGQGDSYEQY
TRBV19	TRBJ2-7	ASSIDASGYYEQY
TRBV9	TRBJ1-4	ASSPWGDEKLF
TRBV6-5	TRBJ1-1	ASRNTVNTEAF
TRBV28	TRBJ1-3	ASSFLRQGRGNTIY
TRBV29-1	TRBJ2-1	SVEPASGGDNEQF
TRBV15	TRBJ2-2	ATSRTANTGELF
TRBV6-1	TRBJ2-7	ASSEGSGSWPYEQY
TRBV27	TRBJ2-7	ASSPDSYYEQY
TRBV5-6	TRBJ1-2	ASTLGYHRLTVDGYT
TRBV30	TRBJ2-5	AWSVQGMRETQY
TRBV28	TRBJ1-1	ASSLVGRGYTEAF
TRBV7-3	TRBJ2-5	ASSSDREETQY
TRBV10-2	TRBJ1-1	ASRDLGPGAEAF
TRBV6-4	TRBJ1-5	ASRHLQGQGNQPQH
TRBV7-8	TRBJ2-7	ASSFTTGEQY
TRBV7-2	TRBJ1-5	ASSLFPRVSNQPQH
TRBV19	TRBJ1-4	ASSRQGNGKLF
TRBV29-1	TRBJ2-1	SAGTGNEQF
TRBV3-1/TRBV3-2	TRBJ2-2	ASSPDTYTGELF
TRBV19	TRBJ2-1	ASSIWGANLELF
TRBV9	TRBJ2-5	ASSVKTSGQETQY
TRBV4-1	TRBJ2-4	ASSRELTGVLAKNIQY